This entry concerns a single T cell receptor beta chain. Original processing notes: Reference gene primer amplification gave nucleated cell count estimates. The repertoire was sequenced with immunoSEQ multiplex PCR; TCRdb's copy has only in-frame clones and lacks some. V, J and clone size reflect that table, while D and trimming were determined from the DNA. The sample has under 150,000 clones, around 89% seen once. This sample stems from a study of blood T cell repertoires in COVID-19. The germline gives CDR1 SGHTA, CDR2 FQGNSA. This CDR3 spans 16 amino acids. The V gene end was trimmed by 6 bases and the J gene end by 1 base; junction bases not matched to a gene: 10.

The rearrangement links TRBV7-2 to TRBJ2-5, with 8 bases matching TRBD2. This receptor was taken from a man over 45 with acute or convalescent COVID-19. The specimen was peripheral blood. CDR3 in amino acids: CASRGVAGGPQETQYF. The CDR3 bases are TGTGCCAGCAGGGGGGTGGCGGGAGGTCCCCAAGAGACCCAGTACTTC.